The clone carrying this TCR beta chain turned up a few times. Additional DNA sequences in this sample encode the identical CDR3. The data stem from a study of control samples from healthy donors and cancer patients. Germline V gene lookup returns CDR1 SGHRS and CDR2 YFSETQ. This CDR3 is built from 15 residues. With 5 bases removed from V and 3 bases from J, the gap between germline ends came to 14 bases. Assay: immunoSEQ multiplex PCR; the TCRdb copy retains only in-frame clones and omits some. The table has 190,000 or so clones, about 93% seen once. The chain carries TRBV5-1 and TRBJ2-2; perhaps TRBD1 as D (6 bases). Sequencing was done on a sample of blood. The source is a man in his late teens or twenties in good health. The CDR3 region has the DNA TGCGCCAGCAGGCTACAGGGTGTGGACACCGGGGAGCTGTTTTTT. As protein: CASRLQGVDTGELFF. Full variable domain (missing parts from reference TRBV5-1 and TRBJ2-2): KAGVTQTPRYLIKTRGQQVTLSCSPISGHRSVSWYQQTPGQGLQFLFEYFSETQRNKGNFPGRFSGRQFSNSRSEMNVSTLELGDSALYLCASRLQGVDTGELFFGEGSRLTVL.